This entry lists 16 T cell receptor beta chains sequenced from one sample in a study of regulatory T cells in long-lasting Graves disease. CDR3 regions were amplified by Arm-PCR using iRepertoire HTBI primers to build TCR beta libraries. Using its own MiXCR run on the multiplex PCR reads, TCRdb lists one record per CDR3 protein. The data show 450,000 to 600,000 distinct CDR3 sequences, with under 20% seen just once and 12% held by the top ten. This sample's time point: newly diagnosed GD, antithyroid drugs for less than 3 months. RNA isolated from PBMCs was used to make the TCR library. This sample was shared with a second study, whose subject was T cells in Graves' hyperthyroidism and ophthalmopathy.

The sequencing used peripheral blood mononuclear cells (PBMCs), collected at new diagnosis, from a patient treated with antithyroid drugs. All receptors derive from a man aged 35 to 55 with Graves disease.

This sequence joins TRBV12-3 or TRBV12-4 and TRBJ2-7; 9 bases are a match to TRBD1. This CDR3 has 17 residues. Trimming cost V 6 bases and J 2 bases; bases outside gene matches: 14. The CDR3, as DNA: TGTGCCAGCAGCCCAGCGGGACAGGGCGGTGGGGCCTACGAGCAGTACTTC. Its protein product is CASSPAGQGGGAYEQYF.

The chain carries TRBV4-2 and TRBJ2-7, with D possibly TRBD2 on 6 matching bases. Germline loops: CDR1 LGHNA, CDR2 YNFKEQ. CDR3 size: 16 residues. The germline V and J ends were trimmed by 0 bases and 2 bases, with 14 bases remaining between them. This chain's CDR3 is CASSQDAGLSPYEQYF. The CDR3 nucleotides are TGTGCCAGCAGCCAAGATGCGGGGTTAAGTCCCTACGAGCAGTACTTC.

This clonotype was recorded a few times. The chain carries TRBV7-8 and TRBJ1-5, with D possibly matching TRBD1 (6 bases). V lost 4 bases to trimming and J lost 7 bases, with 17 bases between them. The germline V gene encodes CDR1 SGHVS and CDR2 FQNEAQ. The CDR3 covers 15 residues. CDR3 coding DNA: TGTGCCAGCAGCTCCTCCGGGGGGGCAAGGCAGCCCCAGCATTTT. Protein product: CASSSSGGARQPQHF.

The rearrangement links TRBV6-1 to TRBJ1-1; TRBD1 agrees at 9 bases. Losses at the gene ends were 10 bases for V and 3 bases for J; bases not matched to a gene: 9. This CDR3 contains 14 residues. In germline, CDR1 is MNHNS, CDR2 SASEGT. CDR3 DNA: TGTGCCACCACAGGGGGCGGCCCTTACACTGAAGCTTTCTTT. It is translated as CATTGGGPYTEAFF.

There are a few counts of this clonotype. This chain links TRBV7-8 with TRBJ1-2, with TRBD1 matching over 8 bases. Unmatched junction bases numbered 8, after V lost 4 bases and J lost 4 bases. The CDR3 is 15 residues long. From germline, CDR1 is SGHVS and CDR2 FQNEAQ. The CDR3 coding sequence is TGTGCCAGCAGCTCAACAGGGGGGAATCTCTATGGCTACACCTTC. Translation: CASSSTGGNLYGYTF.

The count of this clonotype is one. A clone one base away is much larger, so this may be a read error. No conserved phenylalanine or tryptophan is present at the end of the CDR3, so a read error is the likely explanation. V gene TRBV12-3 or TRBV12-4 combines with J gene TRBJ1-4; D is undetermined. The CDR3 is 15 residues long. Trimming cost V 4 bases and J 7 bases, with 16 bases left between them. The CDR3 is CASSYNQVRGEKLFS. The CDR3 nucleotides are TGTGCCAGCAGTTACAACCAGGTCCGGGGTGAAAAACTGTTTTCT.

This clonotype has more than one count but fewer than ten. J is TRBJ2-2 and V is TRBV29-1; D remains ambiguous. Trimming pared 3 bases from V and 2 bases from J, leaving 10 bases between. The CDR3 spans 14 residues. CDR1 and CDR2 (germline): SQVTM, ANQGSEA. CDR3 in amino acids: CSVEVEINTGELFF. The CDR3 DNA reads TGCAGCGTTGAGGTAGAAATTAACACCGGGGAGCTGTTTTTT.

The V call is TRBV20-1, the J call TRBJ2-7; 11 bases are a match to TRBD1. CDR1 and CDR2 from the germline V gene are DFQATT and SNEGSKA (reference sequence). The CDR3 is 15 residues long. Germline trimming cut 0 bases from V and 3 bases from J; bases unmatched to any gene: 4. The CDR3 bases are TGCAGTGCTAGAGATGGGGACAGGGGGGACTACGAGCAGTACTTC. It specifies CSARDGDRGDYEQYF.

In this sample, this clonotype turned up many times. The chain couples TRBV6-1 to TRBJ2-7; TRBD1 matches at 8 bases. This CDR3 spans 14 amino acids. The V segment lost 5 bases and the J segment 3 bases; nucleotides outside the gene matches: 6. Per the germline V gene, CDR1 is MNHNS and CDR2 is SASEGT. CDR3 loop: CASSKVGQDYEQYF. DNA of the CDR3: TGTGCCAGCAGTAAAGTGGGACAGGACTACGAGCAGTACTTC.

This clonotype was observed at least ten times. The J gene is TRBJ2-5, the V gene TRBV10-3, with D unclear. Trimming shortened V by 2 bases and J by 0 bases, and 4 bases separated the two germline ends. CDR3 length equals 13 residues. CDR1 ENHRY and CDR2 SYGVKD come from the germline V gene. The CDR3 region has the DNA TGTGCCATCAGTGAGCTATACCAAGAGACCCAGTACTTC. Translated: CAISELYQETQYF.

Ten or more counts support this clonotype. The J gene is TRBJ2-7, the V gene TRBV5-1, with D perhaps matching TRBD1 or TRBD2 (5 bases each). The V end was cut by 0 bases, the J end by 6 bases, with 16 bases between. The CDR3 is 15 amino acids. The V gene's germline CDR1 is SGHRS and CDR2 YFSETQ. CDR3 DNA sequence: TGCGCCAGCAGCTTGGACGGGGCTACCGTCGGCGAGCAGTACTTC. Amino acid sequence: CASSLDGATVGEQYF.

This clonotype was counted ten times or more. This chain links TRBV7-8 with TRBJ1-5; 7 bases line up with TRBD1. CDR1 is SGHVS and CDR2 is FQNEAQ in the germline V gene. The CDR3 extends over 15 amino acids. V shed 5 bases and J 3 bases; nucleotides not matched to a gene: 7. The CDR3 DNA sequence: TGTGCCAGCAGCCCGAGGGACAGTCCCAATCAGCCCCAGCATTTT. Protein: CASSPRDSPNQPQHF.

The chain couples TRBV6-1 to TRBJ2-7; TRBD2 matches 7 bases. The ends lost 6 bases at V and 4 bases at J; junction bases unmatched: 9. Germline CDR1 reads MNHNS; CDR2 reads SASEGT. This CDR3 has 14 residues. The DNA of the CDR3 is TGTGCCAGCAGCCGCGGGGAGGGGAGGTACGAGCAGTACTTC. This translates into CASSRGEGRYEQYF.

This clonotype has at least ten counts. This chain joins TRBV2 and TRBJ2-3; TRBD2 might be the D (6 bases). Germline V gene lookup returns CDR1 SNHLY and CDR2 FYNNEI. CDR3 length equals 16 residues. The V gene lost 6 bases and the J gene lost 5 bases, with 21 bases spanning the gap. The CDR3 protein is CASRTMVAGGLDTQYF. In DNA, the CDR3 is TGTGCCAGCAGGACGATGGTGGCTGGAGGGTTAGATACGCAGTATTTT.

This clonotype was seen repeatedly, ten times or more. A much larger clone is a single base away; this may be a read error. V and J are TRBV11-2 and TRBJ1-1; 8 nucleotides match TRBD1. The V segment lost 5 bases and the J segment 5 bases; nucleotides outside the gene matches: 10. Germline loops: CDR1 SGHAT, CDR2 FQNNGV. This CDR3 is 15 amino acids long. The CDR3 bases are TGTGCCAGCAGCGAACAGGCCAGGGGGCGAACTGAAGCTTTCTTT. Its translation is CASSEQARGRTEAFF.

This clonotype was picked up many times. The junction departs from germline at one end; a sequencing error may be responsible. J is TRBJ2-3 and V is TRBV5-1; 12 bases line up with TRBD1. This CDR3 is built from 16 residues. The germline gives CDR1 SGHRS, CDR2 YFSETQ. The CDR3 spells CASSRGGTGGADTQYF. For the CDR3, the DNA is TGTGCCAGCAGCCGCGGAGGGACAGGGGGCGCAGATACGCAGTATTTT. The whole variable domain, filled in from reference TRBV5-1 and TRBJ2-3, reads KAGVTQTPRYLIKTRGQQVTLSCSPISGHRSVSWYQQTPGQGLQFLFEYFSETQRNKGNFPGRFSGRQFSNSRSEMNVSTLELGDSALYLCASSRGGTGGADTQYFGPGTRLTVL.